Below, 3 T cell receptor beta chains from the same sample are listed, as sequenced in a study of shared clonotypes between healthy human individuals. Profiled with immunoSEQ multiplex PCR; TCRdb holds only in-frame clones, not every one. The sample contains about 800,000 clones, 90% to 97% of which appear only once. Selected positively for CCR7 and CD45RO-negative, naive CD8 cells excluded terminally differentiated effector memory CD45RA+ cells. Source material: naive CD8+ T cells sorted from blood. The receptors originated from a man younger than 45 in good health.

The CDR3 sequence is CASSSPIAGGSLGYEQYF. The CDR3 bases are TGTGCCAGCAGCTCACCCATAGCGGGCGGGAGTCTCGGCTACGAGCAGTACTTC. The V and J genes are TRBV7-3 and TRBJ2-7; 7 nucleotides line up with TRBD2. The junction had 18 bases not matched to a gene; V was cut back by 4 bases and J by 3 bases. Germline-derived CDR1 and CDR2 are SGHTA and FQGTGA. The CDR3 covers 18 residues.

A single count supports this clone. V and J are TRBV7-9 and TRBJ2-5; unclear D gene. V was shortened by 4 bases and J by 2 bases, with 17 bases between the two germline ends. CDR3 length: 16 residues. Germline CDR1 reads SEHNR; CDR2 reads FQNEAQ (reference sequence). CDR3 sequence: CASSSAGPWGQETQYF. CDR3 bases: TGTGCCAGCAGCTCCGCCGGTCCCTGGGGACAAGAGACCCAGTACTTC.

This chain uses TRBV21-1 with TRBJ2-2; TRBD2, the table's D call, was not compared with the DNA. TRBV21-1 is reported as a pseudogene. The CDR3 runs to 12 residues. The CDR3 sequence: CAILRATGELFF. In DNA form, the CDR3 reads TGTGCCATTCTGAGGGCCACCGGGGAGCTGTTTTTT.